This T cell receptor beta chain originates from a study of T cells after posttransplantation cyclophosphamide. Study-wide results and limits: Tissue-infiltrating T cells from skin or gut overlapped little with blood T cells. Donor CD8+ memory clones often dominated recipient blood repertoires at later times. After PTCy, TRB diversity resembled that of CNI/methotrexate controls.

Germline CDR1 SQVTM, CDR2 ANQGSEA. This CDR3 region has 10 residues. V was clipped by 4 bases and J by 7 bases, with 7 bases between them. TCRdb's copy holds only in-frame clones and misses some; the assay was immunoSEQ multiplex PCR. The sample yields about 25,000 clones, without any singletons. The related graft donor's blood sample was taken on the day of bone marrow donation. At least ten counts were recorded for this clone. Its antigen is currently unknown. The clonotype comes from a woman aged 45-59 years in good health, CMV-negative, and a related stem cell transplant donor. The genes are TRBV29-1 and TRBJ1-1, with D unclear. The sample comprised PBMCs. In DNA form, the CDR3 reads TGCAGCGTTGCCGAGGGTGAAGCTTTCTTT. As protein: CSVAEGEAFF.